The T cell receptor (beta chain) described here comes from a study of T cell clusters in autoimmune cytopenias. This CDR3 has 17 residues. Germline CDR1 KGHSH, CDR2 LQKENI. Some 38,000 genome equivalents of blood DNA were amplified for TRB. One tube held mixed TRB-A and TRB-B primer pools for touch-down PCR. TCRdb re-called the multiplex PCR reads; one entry per CDR3 protein, DNA not given. Here the sample table reports 10,000 to 11,000 distinct CDR3 sequences. The same data also contributed to another study, on T cell repertoires in aging, cancer and after chemotherapy.

What was sequenced was peripheral blood. The chain uses TRBV18 and TRBJ2-3. This sequence originates from a human donor in good health. CDR3 amino acids: CASSPRPGGAGTDTQYF.